The next 15 T cell receptor beta chains were all read from a single sample in a study of T-cell reconstitution after alpha-beta-depleted transplantation in children. Unique molecular identifiers were incorporated into the prepared TCRbeta library. TCRdb fed the PCR reads into MiXCR, producing one record per CDR3 protein. The profile shows some 200,000 distinct CDR3 sequences, about 8.8% of them singletons. Sequences were derived from PBMCs from the stem cell graft donor, sampled from the stem cell graft. The source of these receptors is a human donor who donated a stem cell graft to a child with SCID.

This clonotype was observed at least ten times. The chain combines TRBV5-1 with TRBJ2-3, with D possibly being TRBD1 or TRBD2 (6 bases each). The V end lost 4 bases, the J end lost 6 bases, and 18 bases lay between the germline ends. The CDR3 totals 15 residues. Germline CDR1 SGHRS, CDR2 YFSETQ. The CDR3 is CASSPWGQGRDTQYF. The CDR3 region has the DNA TGCGCCAGCAGCCCCTGGGGCCAGGGGAGGGATACGCAGTATTTT. The full variable domain, rest sourced from reference TRBV5-1 and TRBJ2-3, is KAGVTQTPRYLIKTRGQQVTLSCSPISGHRSVSWYQQTPGQGLQFLFEYFSETQRNKGNFPGRFSGRQFSNSRSEMNVSTLELGDSALYLCASSPWGQGRDTQYFGPGTRLTVL.

This clonotype was observed many times. The chain links TRBV12-3 or TRBV12-4 to TRBJ1-5; D might be TRBD1 (6 bases). The CDR3 is made up of 17 amino acids. Trimming cost V 0 bases and J 2 bases, with 14 bases left between them. CDR3 coding DNA: TGTGCCAGCAGTTTAGCGATGGGCAGGGGAGGCAATCAGCCCCAGCATTTT. It codes for CASSLAMGRGGNQPQHF.

This clonotype was picked up many times. V usage is TRBV5-1 and J usage is TRBJ2-2; 7 nucleotides line up with TRBD1. Looked up from germline, CDR1 is SGHRS and CDR2 is YFSETQ. After removal of 6 bases from V and 4 bases from J, the junction contained 6 bases not matched to a gene. The CDR3 covers 14 residues. The DNA of the CDR3 is TGCGCCAGCACCGACAGGGACCTCACCGGGGAGCTGTTTTTT. Protein sequence: CASTDRDLTGELFF. The full variable domain, in which reference TRBV5-1 and TRBJ2-2 provide the parts outside the CDR3, is KAGVTQTPRYLIKTRGQQVTLSCSPISGHRSVSWYQQTPGQGLQFLFEYFSETQRNKGNFPGRFSGRQFSNSRSEMNVSTLELGDSALYLCASTDRDLTGELFFGEGSRLTVL.

This clonotype was counted between two and nine times. Being one base from a much bigger clone, this may be a read error. The rearrangement links TRBV20-1 to TRBJ2-2; D might be TRBD2 (7 bases). The germline V gene encodes CDR1 DFQATT and CDR2 SNEGSKA (reference sequence). The CDR3 extends over 14 amino acids. In DNA form, the CDR3 reads TGCTGTGCCCGTGGGGGGGGGCAGGACGGGGAGCTGTTTTTT. It translates to CCARGGGQDGELFF.

In its sample, this clonotype was seen a few times. The chain joins TRBV24-1 to TRBJ1-1, with 7 bases identical to TRBD1. Trimming at V came to 7 bases and at J to 0 bases, leaving 1 base not matched to a gene. Germline V gene data show CDR1 as KGHDR and CDR2 as SFDVKD. The CDR3 loop spans 13 amino acids. CDR3 coding DNA: TGTGCCACCAGAGGACAGGTGAACACTGAAGCTTTCTTT. This sequence encodes CATRGQVNTEAFF.

This clonotype has ten or more counts. V gene TRBV12-3 or TRBV12-4 combines with J gene TRBJ2-3; D is perhaps TRBD1 (5 bases). The CDR3 consists of 14 residues. V lost 5 bases, J lost 1 base, and 10 bases lay in between. CDR3 in DNA: TGTGCCAGCAGTCCAGGGTCGCGCACAGATACGCAGTATTTT. It codes for CASSPGSRTDTQYF.

This clonotype was seen many times. The V call is TRBV11-3, the J call TRBJ2-3; D unclear. Trimming cost V 1 base and J 7 bases, with 12 bases left between them. The CDR3 is made up of 14 amino acids. Germline V gene lookup returns CDR1 SGHNT and CDR2 YENEEA. CDR3 DNA sequence: TGTGCCAGCAGCTTAGCTGGGGATGTATATACGCAGTATTTT. This translates into CASSLAGDVYTQYF.

Many counts were recorded for this clonotype. This sequence joins TRBV7-3 and TRBJ2-3; no reliable D call. The germline V and J ends were trimmed by 5 bases and 6 bases, with 15 bases remaining between them. CDR1 is SGHTA and CDR2 is FQGTGA in the germline V gene. The CDR3 consists of 14 residues. The CDR3 region is CASSKNEDADTQYF. The CDR3 DNA is TGTGCCAGCAGCAAAAATGAAGACGCGGATACGCAGTATTTT. The full variable domain, in which reference TRBV7-3 and TRBJ2-3 provide the parts outside the CDR3, is GAGVSQTPSNKVTEKGKYVELRCDPISGHTALYWYRQSLGQGPEFLIYFQGTGAADDSGLPNDRFFAVRPEGSVSTLKIQRTERGDSAVYLCASSKNEDADTQYFGPGTRLTVL.

There are many counts of this clonotype. The V gene is TRBV7-8, the J gene TRBJ2-7, with TRBD2 as a possible D gene (6 bases). The CDR3 covers 14 residues. Trimming removed 2 bases from V and 5 bases from J, with 13 bases in between. Germline CDR1 is SGHVS and CDR2 is FQNEAQ. This CDR3 is CASSLLRGADEQYF. The CDR3 DNA is TGTGCCAGCAGCTTACTGCGCGGGGCCGACGAGCAGTACTTC.

This clonotype has a count of ten or more. V usage is TRBV2 and J usage is TRBJ2-7; 11 nucleotides agree with TRBD2. The CDR3 runs to 15 residues. CDR1 is SNHLY and CDR2 is FYNNEI in the germline V gene. After removal of 3 bases from V and 2 bases from J, the junction contained 3 bases not matched to a gene. DNA for the CDR3: TGTGCCAGCAGTGAGGGACTAGCGGAGGCCTACGAGCAGTACTTC. Encoded protein: CASSEGLAEAYEQYF.

The table lists this clonotype with many counts. The chain has TRBV18 and TRBJ1-6; D gene ambiguous. CDR3 length equals 15 residues. Germline lookup yields CDR1 KGHSH and CDR2 LQKENI. Trimming shortened V by 4 bases and J by 9 bases, and 16 bases separated the two germline ends. The CDR3: CASSLGPTAVSPLHF. The DNA of the CDR3 is TGTGCCAGCTCACTAGGACCGACGGCGGTTTCACCCCTCCACTTT.

This clonotype was seen repeatedly, ten times or more. The chain joins TRBV5-1 to TRBJ2-1, with D perhaps matching TRBD1 or TRBD2 (5 bases each). CDR1 and CDR2 from the germline V gene are SGHRS and YFSETQ. V lost 2 bases, J lost 4 bases, and 16 bases lay in between. This CDR3 is 16 amino acids long. The CDR3 DNA is TGCGCCAGCAGCTTTTCTGGGGACGTAGGTTACAATGAGCAGTTCTTC. This gives the protein CASSFSGDVGYNEQFF.

This clonotype showed up many times. The chain has TRBV20-1 and TRBJ1-1; the D is unclear. Germline values: CDR1 DFQATT, CDR2 SNEGSKA (reference sequence). This CDR3 spans 12 amino acids. The CDR3 coding sequence is TGCGGAGGAAGCGTGGACCGCGGTGAAGCTTTCTTT. This gives the protein CGGSVDRGEAFF.

This clonotype has a handful of counts. The chain has TRBV5-1 and TRBJ2-1, with TRBD1 matching over 9 bases. Germline V gene sequence: CDR1 SGHRS, CDR2 YFSETQ. Trimming at V came to 6 bases and at J to 6 bases, leaving 7 bases not matched to a gene. The CDR3 is 14 residues long. CDR3 DNA: TGCGCCAGCAAGGGGACAGGGATCTTCAATGAGCAGTTCTTC. It specifies CASKGTGIFNEQFF.

This clonotype was seen many times. The chain has TRBV5-1 and TRBJ1-6; no clear D. With 2 bases removed from V and 3 bases from J, the gap between germline ends came to 18 bases. This CDR3 is 18 amino acids long. Per germline, CDR1 SGHRS and CDR2 YFSETQ. This chain's CDR3 is CASSFFGQRAFYNSPLHF. The CDR3 nucleotides read TGCGCCAGCAGCTTTTTTGGGCAGAGGGCTTTCTATAATTCACCCCTCCACTTT.